This TCR beta chain appears in the sequencing data of a study of patients and donors after allogeneic stem cell transplantation (dated by TCRdb to about 2020). This clonotype was seen more than once but under ten times. There is no known antigen for this receptor. No per-base quality is available; no much larger clone lies one base away. V loses 4 bases of germline sequence and J loses 6 bases, and the interval between the two ends is 14 bases. Taken from the germline V gene, the CDR1 and CDR2 loops are SGDLS and YYNGEE. From the cysteine through the phenylalanine, the CDR3 covers 14 amino acids. Just the 42-base CDR3 DNA is kept, in frame starting at base 1. The method behind the library was RT-PCR. TCRdb records NextSeq 550 as the sequencer. TCRdb cleaned the public reads at Q25 with fastp, built clones with MiXCR and kept in-frame beta chains. When rows share a CDR3 protein, they turn into one entry using the most common DNA and genes. The sample yields 410,000 or so distinct CDR3 sequences; 16% were counted once. The ten largest account for 7.2% of the sample.

This sequence originates from a human donor who was either an allogeneic HSCT recipient or a stem cell or donor lymphocyte infusion donor (not recorded which). It is not recorded whose cells these are; they may come from a transplant donor. The V and J genes are TRBV9 and TRBJ2-1; the D segment could be TRBD1, given 6 matching bases. The sample consisted of blood, either unsorted or a sorted T cell fraction (not recorded which). The CDR3 protein: CASSTTGTLNEQFF. The nucleotide sequence reads as follows: TGTGCCAGCAGCACAACCGGGACACTCAATGAGCAGTTCTTC.